This T cell receptor beta chain was profiled in a study of blood T cells in healthy people across ages. CDR3 size: 14 residues. CDR1 is SGHTA and CDR2 is FQGNSA in the germline V gene. Trimming removed 4 bases at V and 5 bases at J, with 13 bases between. PBMCs were isolated at a quantity of at least 6.5 million per sample. This clonotype was seen once. A second PCR, run for 7 to 11 cycles, used a sample-barcoded 5' primer plus a J-beta primer mix. TCRdb redid the calling of the 5' RACE reads with MiXCR, one entry per CDR3 protein. This table holds approximately 780,000 distinct CDR3 sequences, under 30% found once. This sample was shared with a second study, whose subject was T cells of mothers and their children.

The sequencing input was blood. The sequence was collected from a boy aged 5 to 17 in good health. This chain links TRBV7-2 with TRBJ2-3; D is undetermined. CDR3 nucleotides: TGTGCCAGCAGCTCCAACCCTATCATAGATACGCAGTATTTT. Protein sequence: CASSSNPIIDTQYF.